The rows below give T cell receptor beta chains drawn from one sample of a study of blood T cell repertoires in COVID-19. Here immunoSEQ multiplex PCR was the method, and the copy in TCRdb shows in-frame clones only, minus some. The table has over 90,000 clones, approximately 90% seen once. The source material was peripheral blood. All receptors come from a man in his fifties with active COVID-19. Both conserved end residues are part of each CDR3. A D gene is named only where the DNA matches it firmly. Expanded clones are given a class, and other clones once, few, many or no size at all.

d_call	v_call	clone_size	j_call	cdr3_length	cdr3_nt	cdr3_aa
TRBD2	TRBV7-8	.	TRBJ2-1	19	TGTGCCAGCAGCTTAGCTCCTAGCGGGGGGGCCGGAGGCGGCAATGAGCAGTTCTTC	CASSLAPSGGAGGGNEQFF
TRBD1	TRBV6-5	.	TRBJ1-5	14	TGTGCCAGCAGTTTCCAGGGGGCCAATCAGCCCCAGCATTTT	CASSFQGANQPQHF
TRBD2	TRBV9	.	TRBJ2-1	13	TGTGCCAGCAGCGTAGATGGCGGGGGGGCGAAGTTCTTC	CASSVDGGGAKFF
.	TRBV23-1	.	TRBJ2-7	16	TGCGCCAGCAGCCGCAGGGTCAGGCCAACCCCTGACGAGCAGTACTTC	CASSRRVRPTPDEQYF
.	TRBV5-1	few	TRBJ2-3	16	TGCGCCAGCAGCTTGGCGGTTAAATCTGGCACAGATACGCAGTATTTT	CASSLAVKSGTDTQYF
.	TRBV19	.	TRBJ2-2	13	TGTGCCAGTAATTTGGCGGACACCGGGGAGCTGTTTTTT	CASNLADTGELFF
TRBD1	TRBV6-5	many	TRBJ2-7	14	TGTGCCACAAAGATAGGGACAGGGGCTGGGGGGCAGTACTTC	CATKIGTGAGGQYF
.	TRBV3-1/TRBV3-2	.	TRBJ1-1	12	TGTGCCAGCAGCCAAGCCAGCACTGAAGCTTTCTTT	CASSQASTEAFF
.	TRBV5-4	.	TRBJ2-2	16	TGTGCCAGCAGCTTGGGCACTAGCAGGAACACCGGGGAGCTGTTTTTT	CASSLGTSRNTGELFF
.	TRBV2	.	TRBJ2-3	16	TGTGCCAGCAGTCACGGACTAAAGACTAGCACAGATACGCAGTATTTT	CASSHGLKTSTDTQYF
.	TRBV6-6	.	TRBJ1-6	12	TGTGCCAGCAGTCCGGAGGCTTCACCCCTCCACTTT	CASSPEASPLHF
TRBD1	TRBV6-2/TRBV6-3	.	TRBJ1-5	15	TGTGCCAGCAGTTACGGGGGACAGGGCAATCAGCCCCAGCATTTT	CASSYGGQGNQPQHF
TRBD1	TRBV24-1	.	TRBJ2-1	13	TGTGCCACCAGTCAACCAGGGGGCAGGGAGCAGTTCTTC	CATSQPGGREQFF
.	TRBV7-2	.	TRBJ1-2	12	TGTGCCAGCTCTCTAGGGGGGGGCGGCTACACCTTC	CASSLGGGGYTF
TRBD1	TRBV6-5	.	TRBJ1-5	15	TGTGCCAGCTTTCTCGACAGGGGAGGCAATCAGCCCCAGCATTTT	CASFLDRGGNQPQHF
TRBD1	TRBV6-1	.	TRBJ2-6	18	TGTGCCAGCAGTGGGGGGACAGGGAGCTTTACTGGGGCCAACGTCCTGACTTTC	CASSGGTGSFTGANVLTF